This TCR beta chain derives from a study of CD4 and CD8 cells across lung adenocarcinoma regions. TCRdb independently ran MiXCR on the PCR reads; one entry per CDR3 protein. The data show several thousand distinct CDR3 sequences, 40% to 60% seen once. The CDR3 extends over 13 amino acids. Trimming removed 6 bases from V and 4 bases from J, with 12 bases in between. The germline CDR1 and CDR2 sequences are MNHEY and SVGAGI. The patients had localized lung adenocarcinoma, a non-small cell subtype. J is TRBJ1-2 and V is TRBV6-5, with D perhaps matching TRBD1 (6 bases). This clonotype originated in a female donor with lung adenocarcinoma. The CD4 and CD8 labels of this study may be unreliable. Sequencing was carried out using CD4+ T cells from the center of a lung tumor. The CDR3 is CASSLGQTYGYTF. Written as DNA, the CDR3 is TGTGCCAGCAGCCTCGGACAGACCTATGGCTACACCTTC.